This is a list of T cell receptor beta chains from one sample in a study of blood T cell repertoires in COVID-19. Profiling relied on immunoSEQ multiplex PCR, and the TCRdb table lists in-frame clones only, not all of them. The sample consists of about 140,000 clones, around four fifths of them appearing once. Sequenced: peripheral blood. Every receptor here comes from a human donor in a cohort sampled during active COVID-19. Both conserved end residues are part of each CDR3. Each record gives: V gene, clone size, J gene, D gene, CDR3 DNA, CDR3 protein. The D gene is left open where the match is weak. Size is stated for part of the rows, as once, few or many counts, or as a class when the clone is expanded.

V gene: TRBV3-1/TRBV3-2
clone size: -
J gene: TRBJ2-1
D gene: TRBD2
CDR3 DNA: TGTGCCAGCAGCCCGGGACTAAGCTCCTACAATGAGCAGTTCTTC
CDR3 protein: CASSPGLSSYNEQFF

V gene: TRBV27
clone size: -
J gene: TRBJ2-7
D gene: TRBD1
CDR3 DNA: TGTGCCAGCAGACGGGGGACAGGGGGGGAGCAGTACTTC
CDR3 protein: CASRRGTGGEQYF

V gene: TRBV5-1
clone size: few
J gene: TRBJ2-5
D gene: TRBD2
CDR3 DNA: TGCGCCAGCAGCTCCTTAGCGGGAGGGCCCTCGGAGACCCAGTACTTC
CDR3 protein: CASSSLAGGPSETQYF

V gene: TRBV28
clone size: -
J gene: TRBJ2-1
D gene: -
CDR3 DNA: TGTGCCAGCACCAGATCCGGCGGATTTTACAATGAGCAGTTCTTC
CDR3 protein: CASTRSGGFYNEQFF

V gene: TRBV4-1
clone size: few
J gene: TRBJ2-1
D gene: -
CDR3 DNA: TGCGCCAGCAGCCTTCTGAACTATAATGAGCAGTTCTTC
CDR3 protein: CASSLLNYNEQFF

V gene: TRBV4-1
clone size: -
J gene: TRBJ2-1
D gene: -
CDR3 DNA: TGCGCCAGCAGCCAACTGACGGGAGGAGGGGGCAATGAGCAGTTCTTC
CDR3 protein: CASSQLTGGGGNEQFF

V gene: TRBV7-9
clone size: -
J gene: TRBJ2-7
D gene: TRBD2
CDR3 DNA: TGTGCCAGCAGCTTAAGTGGGCGGGAGGGAGTTTACGAGCAGTACTTC
CDR3 protein: CASSLSGREGVYEQYF

V gene: TRBV7-9
clone size: -
J gene: TRBJ1-1
D gene: -
CDR3 DNA: TGTGCCAGCAGCTTAATGTATAGCGTCGGGGTCGCTTTCTTT
CDR3 protein: CASSLMYSVGVAFF

V gene: TRBV1
clone size: -
J gene: TRBJ2-2
D gene: -
CDR3 DNA: TGCACCAGCAGCCAAGCAGGGAAGAACACCGGGGAGCTGTTTTTT
CDR3 protein: CTSSQAGKNTGELFF

V gene: TRBV3-1/TRBV3-2
clone size: -
J gene: TRBJ2-1
D gene: TRBD2
CDR3 DNA: TGTGCCAGCAGCCAAATAGCGGGAGGGGTCGGTGAGCAGTTCTTC
CDR3 protein: CASSQIAGGVGEQFF

V gene: TRBV3-1/TRBV3-2
clone size: -
J gene: TRBJ2-7
D gene: -
CDR3 DNA: TGTGCCAGCAGCCTCGCGGGGCGGGACTACGAGCAGTACTTC
CDR3 protein: CASSLAGRDYEQYF

V gene: TRBV2
clone size: -
J gene: TRBJ2-5
D gene: -
CDR3 DNA: TGTGCCAGCGGGGGATTGATATCCGGATTGCGGGGAGAGACCCAGTACTTC
CDR3 protein: CASGGLISGLRGETQYF

V gene: TRBV5-1
clone size: -
J gene: TRBJ2-5
D gene: -
CDR3 DNA: TGCGCCAGCTGCCCATTTGGTGGGCGGGACCAAGAGACCCAGTACTTC
CDR3 protein: CASCPFGGRDQETQYF

V gene: TRBV2
clone size: -
J gene: TRBJ2-1
D gene: -
CDR3 DNA: TGTGCCAGCAGTGAAAGCGGTGGAGAATACAATGAGCAGTTCTTC
CDR3 protein: CASSESGGEYNEQFF

V gene: TRBV4-2
clone size: few
J gene: TRBJ2-3
D gene: -
CDR3 DNA: TGTGCCAGCAGCCAGCTCGGACGGCGGGCAATAGATACGCAGTATTTT
CDR3 protein: CASSQLGRRAIDTQYF

V gene: TRBV7-9
clone size: -
J gene: TRBJ2-5
D gene: TRBD1
CDR3 DNA: TGTGCCAGCAGCTCTGACCAGACAGGGAAGAAAGAGACCCAGTACTTC
CDR3 protein: CASSSDQTGKKETQYF

V gene: TRBV6-5
clone size: -
J gene: TRBJ2-1
D gene: -
CDR3 DNA: TGTGCCAGCAGCCGGACTGCCTTCTCCTACAATGAGCAGTTCTTC
CDR3 protein: CASSRTAFSYNEQFF

V gene: TRBV15
clone size: once
J gene: TRBJ2-1
D gene: TRBD2
CDR3 DNA: TGTGCCACCAGCACCCCACGGGGGGGAACCTACAATGAGCAGTTCTTC
CDR3 protein: CATSTPRGGTYNEQFF

V gene: TRBV19
clone size: few
J gene: TRBJ2-7
D gene: TRBD1
CDR3 DNA: TGTGCCAGTAGTCCGGGACAGGAGCACTACGAGCAGTACTTC
CDR3 protein: CASSPGQEHYEQYF

V gene: TRBV5-1
clone size: -
J gene: TRBJ2-1
D gene: -
CDR3 DNA: TGCGCCAGCAGCTTGTCGGGGTCGTCGACCTACAATGAGCAGTTCTTC
CDR3 protein: CASSLSGSSTYNEQFF

V gene: TRBV25-1
clone size: -
J gene: TRBJ2-1
D gene: -
CDR3 DNA: TGTGCCAGCAGTGAATATTTCGACTCCAATGAGCAGTTCTTC
CDR3 protein: CASSEYFDSNEQFF

V gene: TRBV19
clone size: -
J gene: TRBJ1-2
D gene: -
CDR3 DNA: TGTGCCAGTAGTATCAAGGAGGGCCCCTATGGCTACACCTTC
CDR3 protein: CASSIKEGPYGYTF

V gene: TRBV10-3
clone size: -
J gene: TRBJ1-4
D gene: TRBD1
CDR3 DNA: TGTGCCATCAGTGAGTCCGGGACAGGGGAAAAACTGTTTTTT
CDR3 protein: CAISESGTGEKLFF

V gene: TRBV7-8
clone size: -
J gene: TRBJ2-1
D gene: TRBD2
CDR3 DNA: TGTGCCAGCAGCGTGACTAGCAGGAGCTCCTACAATGAGCAGTTCTTC
CDR3 protein: CASSVTSRSSYNEQFF

V gene: TRBV6-5
clone size: -
J gene: TRBJ2-3
D gene: TRBD2
CDR3 DNA: TGTGCCAGCAGTTACTCGTCCGGGAGGGGGGCAGATACGCAGTATTTT
CDR3 protein: CASSYSSGRGADTQYF

V gene: TRBV6-1
clone size: -
J gene: TRBJ2-7
D gene: TRBD1
CDR3 DNA: TGTGCCAGCAGTGAAGGGACAGGGAGCTCCTACGAGCAGTACTTC
CDR3 protein: CASSEGTGSSYEQYF

V gene: TRBV19
clone size: -
J gene: TRBJ2-7
D gene: -
CDR3 DNA: TGTGCCAGTAGTATAGATCACCCGGCCTACGAGCAGTACTTC
CDR3 protein: CASSIDHPAYEQYF

V gene: TRBV7-2
clone size: -
J gene: TRBJ1-4
D gene: -
CDR3 DNA: TGTGCCAGCAGCTTAGCGGGGGGATTCGAAAAACTGTTTTTT
CDR3 protein: CASSLAGGFEKLFF

V gene: TRBV7-9
clone size: -
J gene: TRBJ2-7
D gene: TRBD2
CDR3 DNA: TGTGCCAGCAGCCCTCCCGGGACTAGCGGGGTCTCCTACGAGCAGTACTTC
CDR3 protein: CASSPPGTSGVSYEQYF

V gene: TRBV9
clone size: -
J gene: TRBJ2-6
D gene: -
CDR3 DNA: TGTGCCAGCAGCGTTGATCTATCTGGGGCCAACGTCCTGACTTTC
CDR3 protein: CASSVDLSGANVLTF

V gene: TRBV3-1/TRBV3-2
clone size: -
J gene: TRBJ1-5
D gene: -
CDR3 DNA: TGTGCCAGCACCTTAGGTCACAGGTTCCAGCCCCAGCATTTT
CDR3 protein: CASTLGHRFQPQHF

V gene: TRBV10-3
clone size: -
J gene: TRBJ2-7
D gene: -
CDR3 DNA: TGTGCCATCAGTGCGGGCAGGGACTACGAGCAGTACTTC
CDR3 protein: CAISAGRDYEQYF

V gene: TRBV20-1
clone size: -
J gene: TRBJ1-4
D gene: -
CDR3 DNA: TGCAGTGCTAGTTCCCAGGGGCAAAAACTGTTTTTT
CDR3 protein: CSASSQGQKLFF

V gene: TRBV7-9
clone size: -
J gene: TRBJ2-7
D gene: -
CDR3 DNA: TGTGCCAGCAGCCGAACTACCTCCTACGAGCAGTACTTC
CDR3 protein: CASSRTTSYEQYF

V gene: TRBV4-2
clone size: -
J gene: TRBJ2-7
D gene: -
CDR3 DNA: TGTGCCAGCAGCCAAGGGGACGGGAGCTCCTACGAGCAGTACTTC
CDR3 protein: CASSQGDGSSYEQYF

V gene: TRBV6-5
clone size: -
J gene: TRBJ1-3
D gene: -
CDR3 DNA: TGTGCCAGCAGTCTGGGTATGCGCGGGTACACCATATATTTT
CDR3 protein: CASSLGMRGYTIYF

V gene: TRBV4-2
clone size: few
J gene: TRBJ2-7
D gene: TRBD2
CDR3 DNA: TGTGCCAGCAGCCAAGAGGGACTAGCGTACTACGAGCAGTACTTC
CDR3 protein: CASSQEGLAYYEQYF

V gene: TRBV28
clone size: -
J gene: TRBJ2-5
D gene: -
CDR3 DNA: TGTGCCAGCAGGGAGGGGGCCGAAGAGACCCAGTACTTC
CDR3 protein: CASREGAEETQYF

V gene: TRBV5-1
clone size: few
J gene: TRBJ2-1
D gene: TRBD2
CDR3 DNA: TGCGCCAGCAGTCCCGGGACTAGGGGCTGGAATGAGCAGTTCTTC
CDR3 protein: CASSPGTRGWNEQFF

V gene: TRBV20-1
clone size: -
J gene: TRBJ2-3
D gene: -
CDR3 DNA: TGCAGTGCTAGTTCAGAAGAGGCAGATACGCAGTATTTT
CDR3 protein: CSASSEEADTQYF

V gene: TRBV29-1
clone size: -
J gene: TRBJ1-5
D gene: TRBD1
CDR3 DNA: TGCAGCGTTGGTGGACAGGGAGGACAGCCCCAGCATTTT
CDR3 protein: CSVGGQGGQPQHF

V gene: TRBV13
clone size: -
J gene: TRBJ1-2
D gene: -
CDR3 DNA: TGTGCCAGCAGCAGAGGGACTTCCATATATGGCTACACCTTC
CDR3 protein: CASSRGTSIYGYTF

V gene: TRBV12-3/TRBV12-4
clone size: -
J gene: TRBJ1-1
D gene: -
CDR3 DNA: TGTGCCAGCAGTTTAAATATCAGGGCAGCTTTCTTT
CDR3 protein: CASSLNIRAAFF

V gene: TRBV14
clone size: -
J gene: TRBJ2-1
D gene: -
CDR3 DNA: TGTGCCAGCAGCCAACTAAAATACGGTGACTTGGCGTCGGGATCCTACAATGAGCAGTTCTTC
CDR3 protein: CASSQLKYGDLASGSYNEQFF

V gene: TRBV28
clone size: -
J gene: TRBJ2-7
D gene: TRBD2
CDR3 DNA: TGTGCCAGCAGGCCCTTAGGGCCTTTTTGGGGGGGCTCCTACGAGCAGTACTTC
CDR3 protein: CASRPLGPFWGGSYEQYF

V gene: TRBV3-1/TRBV3-2
clone size: -
J gene: TRBJ1-4
D gene: TRBD1
CDR3 DNA: TGTGCCAGCAGCCCTTGGACAGGCTCTCGTGCAACTAATGAAAAACTGTTTTTT
CDR3 protein: CASSPWTGSRATNEKLFF

V gene: TRBV10-3
clone size: -
J gene: TRBJ2-2
D gene: -
CDR3 DNA: TGTGCCATCAGACAGGCGCCAAACACCGGGGAGCTGTTTTTT
CDR3 protein: CAIRQAPNTGELFF

V gene: TRBV18
clone size: few
J gene: TRBJ1-1
D gene: -
CDR3 DNA: TGTGCCAGCTCACGTGAAGGGGTGGGTAACACTGAAGCTTTCTTT
CDR3 protein: CASSREGVGNTEAFF

V gene: TRBV5-4
clone size: -
J gene: TRBJ1-6
D gene: -
CDR3 DNA: TGTGCCAGCAGCTTGAGAAGAGACTATAATTCACCCCTCCACTTT
CDR3 protein: CASSLRRDYNSPLHF

V gene: TRBV28
clone size: -
J gene: TRBJ2-7
D gene: TRBD2
CDR3 DNA: TGTGCCAGCAGTTTTTGGGCTAGCGGGAGGGTGAAGGGCAACGAGCAGTACTTC
CDR3 protein: CASSFWASGRVKGNEQYF

V gene: TRBV28
clone size: -
J gene: TRBJ2-3
D gene: TRBD2
CDR3 DNA: TGTGCCAGCAGTTCACCCCCCCTGACTAGCGGAATCACAGATACGCAGTATTTT
CDR3 protein: CASSSPPLTSGITDTQYF

V gene: TRBV28
clone size: -
J gene: TRBJ2-3
D gene: -
CDR3 DNA: TGTGCCAGCAGAAACGGGGGGCCCTTGGGTACGCAGTATTTT
CDR3 protein: CASRNGGPLGTQYF

V gene: TRBV9
clone size: -
J gene: TRBJ2-7
D gene: -
CDR3 DNA: TGTGCCAGCAGCGTAGCCCCGGGAACCCTATACGAGCAGTACTTC
CDR3 protein: CASSVAPGTLYEQYF